A selection of T cell receptor beta chains follows, all from one sample in a study of regulatory T cells in long-lasting Graves disease. TCRdb recomputed calls from the multiplex PCR reads with MiXCR, one row per CDR3 protein. Among hundreds of thousands of distinct CDR3 sequences listed, roughly a fifth were seen once. Sample: peripheral blood mononuclear cells (PBMCs), taken when the disease was refractory, from a patient treated with antithyroid drugs. Source of these receptors: a female donor with Graves disease. Both conserved end residues are part of each CDR3. D genes are given only for firm matches. Where a row states a size, it is once, few, many or the class of an expanded clone; other rows omit it.

J gene: TRBJ1-5; clone size: many; V gene: TRBV7-2; D gene: TRBD1; CDR3 DNA: TGTGCCAGCAGCGCAGGGGGGGTGCGGCCCCAGCATTTT; CDR3 protein: CASSAGGVRPQHF
J gene: TRBJ1-1; clone size: .; V gene: TRBV12-3/TRBV12-4; D gene: .; CDR3 DNA: TGTGCCAGCAGTTTTCGCGGGGTCGGGGTGAACACTGAAGCTTTCTTT; CDR3 protein: CASSFRGVGVNTEAFF
J gene: TRBJ2-7; clone size: few; V gene: TRBV27; D gene: TRBD1; CDR3 DNA: TGTGCCAGCAGTCCCACAGGGGAGAGGTACGAGCAGTACTTC; CDR3 protein: CASSPTGERYEQYF
J gene: TRBJ1-1; clone size: many; V gene: TRBV10-3; D gene: .; CDR3 DNA: TGTGCCATCAGGGACGACACTGAAGCTTTCTTT; CDR3 protein: CAIRDDTEAFF
J gene: TRBJ2-7; clone size: few; V gene: TRBV28; D gene: TRBD1; CDR3 DNA: TGTGCCAGCACCTTGACAGGGCAGCAGTACTTC; CDR3 protein: CASTLTGQQYF
J gene: TRBJ2-7; clone size: few; V gene: TRBV5-1; D gene: .; CDR3 DNA: TGCGCCAGCAGCCACGAAGGCCCCCTCTACGAGCAGTACTTC; CDR3 protein: CASSHEGPLYEQYF
J gene: TRBJ2-7; clone size: few; V gene: TRBV29-1; D gene: .; CDR3 DNA: TGCAGCGTCACCCCAGGGGTTGGTTACGAGCAGTACTTC; CDR3 protein: CSVTPGVGYEQYF
J gene: TRBJ1-5; clone size: many; V gene: TRBV3-1; D gene: .; CDR3 DNA: TGTGCCAGCAGCCAAGGACCGACCGATCAGCCCCAGCATTTT; CDR3 protein: CASSQGPTDQPQHF
J gene: TRBJ1-6; clone size: few; V gene: TRBV6-2/TRBV6-3; D gene: TRBD1; CDR3 DNA: TGTGCCAGCAGTTACTCACAGGGGGCGATTAATACACCCCTCCACTTT; CDR3 protein: CASSYSQGAINTPLHF
J gene: TRBJ2-5; clone size: many; V gene: TRBV20-1; D gene: TRBD2; CDR3 DNA: TGCAGTGCCCCTAGCGGGAGAAAGACCCAGTACTTC; CDR3 protein: CSAPSGRKTQYF
J gene: TRBJ2-5; clone size: many; V gene: TRBV7-9; D gene: .; CDR3 DNA: TGTGCCAGCAGCTTAGCGCCTCGGACCCAGTACTTC; CDR3 protein: CASSLAPRTQYF
J gene: TRBJ1-4; clone size: many; V gene: TRBV2; D gene: .; CDR3 DNA: TGTGCCAGCACTCGAGCTTCAACTAATGAAAAACTGTTTTTT; CDR3 protein: CASTRASTNEKLFF
J gene: TRBJ2-4; clone size: many; V gene: TRBV6-9; D gene: .; CDR3 DNA: TGTGCCAGCAGTTCGTTCGGACAGTTAGAGTATCAGTACTTC; CDR3 protein: CASSSFGQLEYQYF
J gene: TRBJ2-3; clone size: .; V gene: TRBV20-1; D gene: .; CDR3 DNA: TGCAGTGCCCTCCTAGAGGGTCTAGCGAAAAGCACAGATACGCAGTATTTT; CDR3 protein: CSALLEGLAKSTDTQYF
J gene: TRBJ1-3; clone size: .; V gene: TRBV28; D gene: .; CDR3 DNA: TGTGCCAGCAGGCCGGACAGCGTCTCTGGAAACACCATATATTTT; CDR3 protein: CASRPDSVSGNTIYF
J gene: TRBJ2-4; clone size: few; V gene: TRBV7-9; D gene: .; CDR3 DNA: TGTGCCAGCAGCTTTGGGTTACGAGGGGCCAAAAACATTCAGTACTTC; CDR3 protein: CASSFGLRGAKNIQYF
J gene: TRBJ1-1; clone size: few; V gene: TRBV5-1; D gene: .; CDR3 DNA: TGCGCCAGCAGCTTGGGGGGCAGCCTGAACACTGAAGCTTTCTTT; CDR3 protein: CASSLGGSLNTEAFF
J gene: TRBJ2-2; clone size: many; V gene: TRBV10-3; D gene: TRBD2; CDR3 DNA: TGTGCCATCAGTGAGTCGTTAGGACTAGCGGCGACCGGGGAGCTGTTTTTT; CDR3 protein: CAISESLGLAATGELFF
J gene: TRBJ1-2; clone size: .; V gene: TRBV7-9; D gene: .; CDR3 DNA: TGTGCCAGCAGCCCCTCCGGGATCAGACCCTATGGCTACACCTTC; CDR3 protein: CASSPSGIRPYGYTF
J gene: TRBJ1-1; clone size: many; V gene: TRBV12-3/TRBV12-4; D gene: TRBD1; CDR3 DNA: TGTGCCAGCAGTTTCACAGGGGCCACTGAAGCTTTCTTT; CDR3 protein: CASSFTGATEAFF
J gene: TRBJ2-1; clone size: .; V gene: TRBV12-3/TRBV12-4; D gene: TRBD2; CDR3 DNA: TGTGCCAGCAGGGGACTAGCGGGAATCAATGAGCAGTTCTTC; CDR3 protein: CASRGLAGINEQFF
J gene: TRBJ1-1; clone size: many; V gene: TRBV11-2; D gene: .; CDR3 DNA: TGTGCCAGCAGAAGGACGAGGAGGGCTTTCTTT; CDR3 protein: CASRRTRRAFF
J gene: TRBJ2-7; clone size: .; V gene: TRBV9; D gene: .; CDR3 DNA: TGTGCCAGCAGCGTAGATCAGGGGGGTGAGCAGTACTTC; CDR3 protein: CASSVDQGGEQYF